The present T cell receptor (beta chain) was sequenced within a study of shared T cell receptors in the human thymus. Here immunoSEQ multiplex PCR was the method, and the copy in TCRdb shows in-frame clones only, minus some. The data show hundreds of thousands of clones, around 87% seen once. This sample also belongs to another study, concerning human thymus T cells. Turning to that study: Corrective surgery for congenital heart defects was being performed on the healthy Finnish infants who were the donors. Thymus pieces cut out during corrective heart surgery were the tissue that was used. V and J genes seemed to be used with bias in thymic and blood repertoires. Related research examined unrelated individuals and reported that their thymic repertoires overlapped highly.

This receptor was identified in a boy in the first two years of life with a congenital heart defect. The sample taken for sequencing was thymocytes.

Here the CDR3 DNA reads TGTGCCAGCAGCCCGCACGTACGGGACAGGGTTTACGTAAAACTGTTTTTT. This translates into CASSPHVRDRVYVKLFF. The V gene is TRBV7-2, the J gene TRBJ1-4, with 9 positions matching TRBD1. The length of the CDR3 is 17 residues. CDR1 and CDR2 from the germline V gene are SGHTA and FQGNSA. Germline trimming cut 5 bases from V and 10 bases from J; bases unmatched to any gene: 17.